The next 12 T cell receptor beta chains were all read from a single sample in a study of T-cell reconstitution after alpha-beta-depleted transplantation in children. Researchers prepared the TCRbeta library using unique molecular identifiers, the study reports. TCRdb used MiXCR to reprocess the PCR reads, holding one entry per CDR3 protein. Of 500,000 to 600,000 distinct CDR3 sequences listed, around 27% were seen once; the top ten hold 30% to 40%. The source was PBMCs, collected before TCRalphabeta/CD19-depleted stem cell transplant. The receptors originated from a boy younger than two with Wiskott-Aldrich syndrome, due to receive a stem cell transplant.

The chain is built from TRBV7-2 and TRBJ2-2; TRBD1 agrees at 9 bases. The CDR3 extends over 14 amino acids. Germline-derived CDR1 and CDR2 are SGHTA and FQGNSA. J was trimmed by 5 bases and V by 6 bases; bases with no gene match: 4. The CDR3 DNA follows: TGTGCCAGCAGATGGACAGGGGAGACCGGGGAGCTGTTTTTT. Its protein product is CASRWTGETGELFF.

This clonotype was seen a few times. V is TRBV10-3 and J is TRBJ2-1, with 15 bases identical to TRBD2. Germline V gene sequence: CDR1 ENHRY, CDR2 SYGVKD. Germline trimming cut 4 bases from V and 4 bases from J; bases unmatched to any gene: 5. This CDR3 comprises 17 residues. The CDR3 DNA is TGTGCCATCAGTGGACCGGGACTAGCGGGAGGTTACAATGAGCAGTTCTTC. It translates to CAISGPGLAGGYNEQFF.

The J gene is TRBJ2-5, the V gene TRBV5-1, with D maybe TRBD1 (6 bases). This CDR3 is built from 16 residues. The V and J ends lost 3 bases and 7 bases respectively, with 22 bases between them. CDR1 and CDR2 (germline): SGHRS, YFSETQ. The CDR3 loop reads CASSSLSGAPFRTQYF. In nucleotides, the CDR3 is TGCGCCAGCAGCTCCCTCTCAGGGGCCCCGTTTCGGACCCAGTACTTC.

This clonotype was seen more than once but under ten times. The rearrangement joins TRBV5-1 to TRBJ2-3; D is uncertain. The germline V gene has CDR1 SGHRS and CDR2 YFSETQ. The CDR3 has 13 residues. V was trimmed by 0 bases and J by 2 bases, leaving 4 bases between them. The CDR3: CASSLEATDTQYF. The CDR3 DNA sequence: TGCGCCAGCAGCTTGGAGGCCACAGATACGCAGTATTTT.

This clonotype was seen a handful of times. The V call is TRBV7-8, the J call TRBJ2-5, with D possibly being TRBD1 (5 bases). V was trimmed by 4 bases and J by 7 bases, leaving 19 bases between them. CDR1 is SGHVS, CDR2 FQNEAQ, per germline. The length of the CDR3 is 15 residues. The CDR3 sequence is CASSSVFYRGPTQYF. The CDR3 DNA reads as TGTGCCAGCAGCTCCGTTTTCTATAGGGGTCCGACCCAGTACTTC.

V gene TRBV27 combines with J gene TRBJ2-2, with TRBD2 matching 8 bases. Germline-derived CDR1 and CDR2 are MNHEY and SMNVEV (reference sequence). The CDR3 covers 15 residues. V lost 3 bases and J lost 7; bases outside the gene matches: 7. The CDR3, as DNA: TGTGCCAGCAGTTTCAGCGGGAGATTCGGCGGGGAGCTGTTTTTT. Encoded protein: CASSFSGRFGGELFF.

This clonotype showed up just a few times. The chain combines TRBV5-1 with TRBJ2-3; 10 bases agree with TRBD2. There are 17 residues in the CDR3. The V gene end was trimmed by 4 bases and the J gene end by 4 bases; junction bases not matched to a gene: 12. Germline CDR1 SGHRS, CDR2 YFSETQ. CDR3 residues: CASSRSLAGELSDTQYF. For the CDR3, the DNA is TGCGCCAGCAGCAGGTCCCTAGCGGGAGAATTGTCAGATACGCAGTATTTT.

This rearrangement joins TRBV15 to TRBJ2-5; maybe TRBD1 (6 bases). This CDR3 contains 15 residues. The V and J ends lost 3 bases and 1 base respectively, with 12 bases between them. Germline CDR1 reads LNHNV; CDR2 reads YYDKDF (reference sequence). CDR3 region: CATSSDRYLQETQYF. DNA of the CDR3: TGTGCCACCAGCAGCGACAGGTACCTCCAAGAGACCCAGTACTTC.

The chain links TRBV27 to TRBJ2-7, with 13 positions matching TRBD2. This CDR3 region has 16 residues. Germline V gene data show CDR1 as MNHEY and CDR2 as SMNVEV (reference sequence). After removal of 11 bases from V and 1 base from J, the junction contained 11 bases not matched to a gene. The CDR3 DNA reads TGTGCCTCCAACGGATGGACTAGCGGGAGATCCTACGAGCAGTACTTC. It yields the protein CASNGWTSGRSYEQYF.

This clonotype has more than one count but fewer than ten. This chain links TRBV5-1 with TRBJ1-2, with D possibly TRBD1 on 6 matching bases. Trimming took off 0 bases at V and 4 bases at J, with 10 bases between the two ends. The germline CDR1 and CDR2 sequences are SGHRS and YFSETQ. The length of the CDR3 is 14 residues. In nucleotides, the CDR3 is TGCGCCAGCAGCTTGGGACAGGCAGGCTATGGCTACACCTTC. This codes for CASSLGQAGYGYTF.

The V and J genes are TRBV5-1 and TRBJ2-1, with D maybe TRBD2 (5 bases). Germline V gene data show CDR1 as SGHRS and CDR2 as YFSETQ. The length of the CDR3 is 14 residues. Trimming left V 0 bases short and J 13 bases short, with 17 bases between. CDR3 coding DNA: TGCGCCAGCAGCTTGGGCCCCTTCACTAGATTACAGTTCTTC. This sequence encodes CASSLGPFTRLQFF. The full variable domain, completed using reference TRBV5-1 and TRBJ2-1, is KAGVTQTPRYLIKTRGQQVTLSCSPISGHRSVSWYQQTPGQGLQFLFEYFSETQRNKGNFPGRFSGRQFSNSRSEMNVSTLELGDSALYLCASSLGPFTRLQFFGPGTRLTVL.

For the CDR3, the DNA is TGTGCCAGCAAGGCCTATCGCTCCTACAATGAGCAGTTCTTC. Amino acid sequence: CASKAYRSYNEQFF. The rearrangement uses TRBV2 and TRBJ2-1; D is unclear. The germline V gene encodes CDR1 SNHLY and CDR2 FYNNEI. V shed 7 bases and J shed 0 bases, with 10 bases lying between them. The CDR3 length is 14 residues.